The 9 T cell receptor beta chains below come from one sample, sequenced in a study of tumor-infiltrating lymphocytes in primary liver carcinoma. Scientists recovered RNA and DNA together from about 21-30 mg of unsorted bulk tissue. With a constant-region primer, TCR beta cDNA was made from approximately 510 ng of total RNA. TCR beta libraries came from three nested multiplex PCR rounds using slightly modified ARM-PCR. Each of the first two PCR rounds ran approximately 11 cycles with TRBV1-TRBV30 forward and C-beta reverse primers. Each CDR3 protein is one row after TCRdb ran MiXCR on the multiplex PCR reads. The table lists about 21,000 distinct CDR3 sequences, 75% to 80% of them singletons. The sequenced sample consisted of liver tumor tissue from sampling region 1. Subset noted: tumor region T1, superior pole. All receptors derive from a young woman with primary liver carcinoma and hepatitis B virus infection.

In its sample, this clonotype was seen once. Written as DNA, the CDR3 is TGTGCCTGGAGTGTACCCGGGGGAGAAAGGCTATTTTTT. Amino acid sequence: CAWSVPGGERLFF. The chain is built from TRBV30 and TRBJ1-4; a weak D match, TRBD1 (5 bases). CDR3 size: 13 residues. V dropped 0 bases and J dropped 17 bases, with 19 bases sitting between them. Germline CDR1 GTSNPN, CDR2 SVGIG (reference sequence).

This clonotype is categorized as large. CDR3 in amino acids: CASSAGLAGIVDTQYF. CDR3 nucleotides: TGTGCCAGCAGCGCGGGACTAGCGGGTATTGTTGATACGCAGTATTTT. The rearrangement uses TRBV11-2 and TRBJ2-3, with 12 nucleotides matching TRBD2. The V segment lost 5 bases and the J segment 6 bases; nucleotides outside the gene matches: 9. CDR3 length equals 16 residues. Germline V gives CDR1 SGHAT, CDR2 FQNNGV.

To note about this clonotype: No conserved phenylalanine or tryptophan ends this CDR3, so it is likely a read error. V usage is TRBV5-6 and J usage is TRBJ2-2, with D tentatively TRBD1 or TRBD2 (5 bases each). There are 15 residues in the CDR3. CDR1 SGHDT and CDR2 YYEEEE come from the germline V gene. Trimming removed 10 bases at V and 4 bases at J, with 20 bases between. In DNA, the CDR3 is TGTGCCGGGACCTTGGCACCCAGAGTCACCGGGGAGCTGTTTTAT. Its translation: CAGTLAPRVTGELFY.

With respect to this clonotype: Sequence at one end of the junction differs from germline and may be a read error. CDR3: CARSDSGISYEQYF. As DNA, the CDR3 is TGTGCCAGAAGCGATAGCGGGATCTCCTACGAGCAGTACTTT. V gene TRBV11-2 combines with J gene TRBJ2-7, with 8 nucleotides matching TRBD2. From germline, CDR1 is SGHAT and CDR2 FQNNGV. The length of the CDR3 is 14 residues.

Judged by abundance, this clonotype is medium-sized. This chain joins TRBV6-1 and TRBJ1-5; D not resolved. Between the trimmed V and J ends, which lost 1 base and 2 bases, there was a span of 12 bases. This CDR3 has 16 amino acids. CDR1 is MNHNS and CDR2 is SASEGT in the germline V gene. The CDR3 region has the DNA TGTGCCAGCAGTGAAGAAAAGCCGAGTGGCAATCAGCCCCAGCATTTT. This codes for CASSEEKPSGNQPQHF.

The CDR3 region is CASSVTGRSQYF. The DNA of the CDR3 is TGTGCCAGCAGCGTGACGGGACGGAGTCAGTACTTC. The chain links TRBV11-1 to TRBJ2-1; D might be TRBD1 or TRBD2, each matching 5 bases. The assigned J gene may be wrong: the sequence end matches TRBJ2-4 better. CDR3 size: 12 residues. Looked up from germline, CDR1 is SGHAT and CDR2 is FQDESV (reference sequence).

V usage is TRBV6-2 or TRBV6-3 and J usage is TRBJ2-1; 7 nucleotides line up with TRBD2. Per germline, CDR1 MNHEY and CDR2 SVGEGT. J was trimmed by 7 bases and V by 6 bases; bases with no gene match: 12. The CDR3 has 15 amino acids. In DNA form, the CDR3 reads TGTGCCAGCAGCCCAACTAGCGAGGCTTGGAATGAGCAGTTCTTC. Translated, it gives CASSPTSEAWNEQFF.

This clonotype was recorded once. At one of its ends the junction is not consistent with the germline gene, which may arise from a read error. This chain links TRBV30 with TRBJ2-2, with D perhaps assigned TRBD1 or TRBD2 (5 bases each). CDR1 and CDR2 from the germline V gene are GTSNPN and SVGIG (reference sequence). This CDR3 contains 14 residues. CDR3 region: CAWSTGLDTGELLF. As DNA, the CDR3 is TGTGCCTGGAGTACAGGATTAGACACCGGGGAGCTGCTTTTT.

The table lists this clonotype with a count of one. The conserved closing phenylalanine or tryptophan is absent in this CDR3, likely reflecting a read error. The chain carries TRBV11-2 and TRBJ2-3; D is undetermined. The CDR3 is 15 amino acids. Germline V CDR1 and CDR2: SGHAT, FQNNGV. DNA for the CDR3: TGTGCTAGCACCTCCTTACTCTCTGGCACCGATACGCAGTATGTT. Translating it yields CASTSLLSGTDTQYV.